The sequence of this T cell receptor (beta chain) was determined in a study of Tregs in tolerant kidney transplant recipients. Repertoires were generated with immunoSEQ multiplex PCR, while TCRdb's copy carries only in-frame clones and drops some. This table has 50,000 or so clones, around 90% appearing once. Germline CDR1 and CDR2: MDHEN and SYDVKM. The germline V and J ends were trimmed by 6 bases and 4 bases, with 15 bases remaining between them. The CDR3 totals 15 residues. This TCR derives from a human donor in good health. The chain uses TRBV28 and TRBJ1-4; D is unclear. The specimen sequenced was Tregs from blood. CDR3 in amino acids: CASRSPGSFNEKLFF. The CDR3 nucleotides read TGTGCCAGCAGATCCCCGGGGTCATTTAATGAAAAACTGTTTTTT.